This paragraph reports one T cell receptor (beta chain). This entry belongs to a study of cytomegalovirus exposure and HLA in healthy donors. The primer mix had 60 Vbeta and 13 Jbeta primers. Using immunoSEQ multiplex PCR, the repertoire was profiled, and TCRdb retains in-frame clones only, with some absent. Among roughly 150,000 clones, around four fifths were seen once, and the ten largest hold 0.95% to 1.5%. Trimming cost V 4 bases and J 5 bases; bases outside gene matches: 8. This CDR3 is 16 amino acids long. Germline V gene data show CDR1 as SGHRS and CDR2 as YFSETQ. V is TRBV5-1 and J is TRBJ1-6; 8 bases match TRBD1. The clonotype comes from a boy between 2 and 10 years old in good health and CMV-seronegative. The sequenced material came from PBMCs. The CDR3 region has the DNA TGCGCCAGCAGCCCCGTGACAGGGGTAGATAATTCACCCCTCCACTTT. Protein: CASSPVTGVDNSPLHF.